The entry that follows covers one T cell receptor beta chain sequence. The protocol was immunoSEQ multiplex PCR, while the TCRdb copy is restricted to in-frame clones and leaves out a portion. The table lists hundreds of thousands of clones, approximately 87% of them singletons. This specimen comes from a study of blood T cell repertoires in COVID-19. Germline CDR1 reads LNHDA; CDR2 reads SQIVND (reference sequence). Unmatched junction bases numbered 3, after V lost 4 bases and J lost 8 bases. CDR3 size: 12 residues. This clonotype originated in a woman aged 45-59 years with COVID-19, enrolled during active disease. The sequenced sample consisted of peripheral blood. The chain recombines TRBV19 with TRBJ1-2, with 8 nucleotides matching TRBD1. CDR3 region: CASSTDRGGYTF. DNA for the CDR3: TGTGCCAGTAGTACCGACAGGGGAGGCTACACCTTC.